Listed below are T cell receptor beta chains from one sample, sequenced in a study of control samples from healthy donors and cancer patients. Libraries were prepared by immunoSEQ multiplex PCR; TCRdb keeps only in-frame clonotypes and omits some of them. Of 100,000 to 150,000 clones listed, 80% to 95% are singletons. Sequenced: blood. All receptors come from a man aged 35-49 years in good health. Each CDR3 is given with its conserved first and last residue. Fields, in order: J gene, clone size, V gene, D gene, CDR3 protein, CDR3 DNA. D genes are given only for firm matches. The size of a clone is reported for some rows only, either as once, few or many, or as a class for expanded clones.

J: TRBJ2-3
size: -
V: TRBV9
D: TRBD2
CDR3: CASSARQPVLAGDLGDTQYF
DNA: TGTGCCAGCAGCGCCCGCCAACCTGTACTAGCGGGGGACTTGGGAGATACGCAGTATTTT

J: TRBJ2-1
size: -
V: TRBV15
D: -
CDR3: CATDGPFDNEQFF
DNA: TGTGCCACAGACGGGCCATTCGACAATGAGCAGTTCTTC

J: TRBJ2-2
size: -
V: TRBV7-2
D: -
CDR3: CASSLGVGYGELFF
DNA: TGTGCCAGCAGCCTAGGGGTGGGGTACGGGGAGCTGTTTTTT

J: TRBJ2-7
size: -
V: TRBV2
D: -
CDR3: CASSETAYEQYF
DNA: TGTGCCAGCAGTGAAACAGCCTACGAGCAGTACTTC

J: TRBJ2-2
size: -
V: TRBV4-1
D: -
CDR3: CASSHGLQVLSTGELFF
DNA: TGCGCCAGCAGCCACGGATTACAGGTCCTAAGCACCGGGGAGCTGTTTTTT

J: TRBJ1-2
size: -
V: TRBV13
D: -
CDR3: CASSPGSGTRGYGYTF
DNA: TGTGCCAGCAGCCCCGGATCAGGGACTCGGGGCTATGGCTACACCTTC

J: TRBJ2-5
size: -
V: TRBV2
D: -
CDR3: CASSSSFQETQYF
DNA: TGTGCCAGCAGTTCGTCATTCCAAGAGACCCAGTACTTC

J: TRBJ1-6
size: few
V: TRBV3-1/TRBV3-2
D: -
CDR3: CASSQVGGNSPLHF
DNA: TGTGCCAGCAGCCAGGTCGGGGGGAATTCACCCCTCCACTTT

J: TRBJ2-5
size: -
V: TRBV5-6
D: -
CDR3: CASSLRETQYF
DNA: TGTGCCAGCAGCTTGCGGGAGACCCAGTACTTC

J: TRBJ1-5
size: -
V: TRBV21-1
D: -
CDR3: CATIRDRLRNQPQHF
DNA: TGTGCCACCATCCGGGACAGGCTCCGCAATCAGCCCCAGCATTTT

J: TRBJ1-4
size: -
V: TRBV6-5
D: -
CDR3: CASRRQSNEKLFF
DNA: TGTGCCAGCCGGCGGCAGTCCAATGAAAAACTGTTTTTT

J: TRBJ1-3
size: -
V: TRBV5-1
D: -
CDR3: CASREGLLNTIYF
DNA: TGCGCCAGCAGAGAGGGGCTACTGAACACCATATATTTT

J: TRBJ1-4
size: -
V: TRBV5-1
D: TRBD1
CDR3: CASSWTGRAEKLFF
DNA: TGCGCCAGCAGCTGGACAGGGAGGGCTGAAAAACTGTTTTTT

J: TRBJ1-1
size: -
V: TRBV6-5
D: TRBD1
CDR3: CASSPQTGVGTEAFF
DNA: TGTGCCAGCAGTCCGCAGACAGGGGTTGGGACTGAAGCTTTCTTT

J: TRBJ2-2
size: -
V: TRBV6-6
D: -
CDR3: CASSPRLVIQNTGELFF
DNA: TGTGCCAGCAGTCCGCGACTTGTTATTCAGAACACCGGGGAGCTGTTTTTT

J: TRBJ1-2
size: -
V: TRBV6-5
D: TRBD1
CDR3: CASSHWGQDGYTF
DNA: TGTGCCAGCAGTCACTGGGGACAGGATGGCTACACCTTC

J: TRBJ1-4
size: -
V: TRBV2
D: TRBD1
CDR3: CASRSGQSYEKLFF
DNA: TGTGCCAGCAGATCGGGACAGTCCTATGAAAAACTGTTTTTT

J: TRBJ2-3
size: -
V: TRBV29-1
D: -
CDR3: CSVDYREISTDTQYF
DNA: TGCAGCGTTGACTACAGAGAGATTAGCACAGATACGCAGTATTTT

J: TRBJ2-7
size: once
V: TRBV4-1
D: -
CDR3: CASSQQAVTSYEQYF
DNA: TGCGCCAGCAGCCAACAAGCTGTTACGTCCTACGAGCAGTACTTC

J: TRBJ2-2
size: -
V: TRBV5-1
D: TRBD2
CDR3: CASSFGLGDTGELFF
DNA: TGCGCCAGCAGCTTCGGACTAGGGGACACCGGGGAGCTGTTTTTT

J: TRBJ2-7
size: -
V: TRBV23-1
D: -
CDR3: CASSQSWLLTYEQYF
DNA: TGCGCCAGCAGTCAATCGTGGCTGCTAACCTACGAGCAGTACTTC

J: TRBJ2-3
size: -
V: TRBV9
D: TRBD1
CDR3: CASSVEGQITDTQYF
DNA: TGTGCCAGCAGCGTAGAGGGACAGATCACAGATACGCAGTATTTT

J: TRBJ1-5
size: -
V: TRBV28
D: -
CDR3: CASSYTVRQPQHF
DNA: TGTGCCAGCAGTTATACAGTTCGTCAGCCCCAGCATTTT

J: TRBJ2-7
size: once
V: TRBV24-1
D: -
CDR3: CATSADGSPGQYF
DNA: TGTGCCACCAGTGCCGATGGGTCCCCCGGCCAGTACTTC

J: TRBJ1-3
size: -
V: TRBV7-9
D: -
CDR3: CASSRGLGNTIYF
DNA: TGTGCCAGCAGCAGGGGTTTAGGGAACACCATATATTTT

J: TRBJ2-4
size: -
V: TRBV2
D: -
CDR3: CASSEKPRGKNIQYF
DNA: TGTGCCAGCAGTGAAAAACCGAGAGGCAAAAACATTCAGTACTTC

J: TRBJ2-1
size: once
V: TRBV13
D: TRBD2
CDR3: CATSRRGVYNEQFF
DNA: TGTGCCACCAGTAGGCGGGGGGTCTACAATGAGCAGTTCTTC